The 6 T cell receptor beta chains below all came from one sample that was sequenced in a study of pediatric ulcerative colitis. During colonoscopy, one to two rectal pinch biopsies were collected. The data were produced by immunoSEQ multiplex PCR, yet TCRdb's version contains in-frame clones alone and is incomplete. The sample has about 36,000 clones, 60% to 75% seen once. Sequencing was carried out using gut tissue. These receptors were taken from a boy between 5 and 17 years old with moderate ulcerative colitis.

This sequence joins TRBV10-3 and TRBJ2-3; 8 bases are a match to TRBD2. The CDR3 spans 15 residues. J was trimmed by 4 bases and V by 4 bases; bases with no gene match: 7. Germline CDR1 and CDR2: ENHRY and SYGVKD. The CDR3 protein is CAISASGRGADTQYF. CDR3 DNA sequence: TGTGCCATCAGTGCCAGCGGGAGAGGGGCAGATACGCAGTATTTT.

The chain is built from TRBV6-1 and TRBJ2-7; tentatively, D is TRBD1 or TRBD2 (5 bases each). Germline V gene data show CDR1 as MNHNS and CDR2 as SASEGT. The ends were cut back, 8 bases at V and 4 bases at J, with 12 bases in the middle. There are 12 residues in the CDR3. DNA of the CDR3: TGTGCCAGCGGCCGGGACGGTTACGAGCAGTACTTC. It specifies CASGRDGYEQYF.

This clone has a handful of counts. The junction differs from germline at one of its ends, possibly a read error. The chain joins TRBV7-7 to TRBJ2-1; TRBD2 matches at 12 bases. The CDR3 sequence is 16 residues long. Germline CDR1 and CDR2: SSHAT and FNYEAQ (reference sequence). The DNA for the CDR3 is TGTGCTAGCAGCTTAAATCAACTAGCGGGGGGTTGGGAGCAGTTCTTC. This encodes CASSLNQLAGGWEQFF.

The chain employs TRBV15 and TRBJ1-1; 11 bases match TRBD1. CDR3 length: 14 amino acids. Germline V gene lookup returns CDR1 LNHNV and CDR2 YYDKDF (reference sequence). J was trimmed by 8 bases and V by 3 bases; bases with no gene match: 5. CDR3 DNA: TGTGCCACCAGCAGGGACAGGGGGCAGGAAGAAGCTTTCTTT. This codes for CATSRDRGQEEAFF.

The rearrangement joins TRBV4-1 to TRBJ2-7; TRBD1 agrees at 12 bases. The CDR3 has 15 residues. CDR1 MGHRA and CDR2 YSYEKL come from the germline V gene. J lost 4 bases, V lost 5 bases, and 6 bases had no gene match. CDR3 loop: CASSKGQGAGYEQYF. CDR3 coding DNA: TGCGCCAGCAGCAAGGGACAGGGGGCTGGGTACGAGCAGTACTTC.

The rearrangement uses TRBV4-1 and TRBJ2-7; the D gene is possibly TRBD1 (6 bases). Germline loops: CDR1 MGHRA, CDR2 YSYEKL. CDR3 size: 17 residues. V was trimmed by 0 bases and J by 3 bases, leaving 18 bases between them. This chain's CDR3 is CASSQDITTGIIYEQYF. Here the CDR3 DNA reads TGCGCCAGCAGCCAAGATATTACCACAGGGATTATCTACGAGCAGTACTTC.